One and the same sample provided the 17 T cell receptor beta chains below, sequenced in a study of cytotoxic CD8 clonotypes in ibrutinib-treated CLL. Sequencing was performed with immunoSEQ multiplex PCR; in TCRdb, only in-frame clones are kept and a portion is missing. The table lists more than 300,000 clones, around four fifths of them singletons. Sample: PBMCs, taken before ibrutinib treatment. The receptors come from a human donor with chronic lymphocytic leukemia.

This chain links TRBV7-3 with TRBJ2-2; 7 bases align to TRBD1. Germline loops: CDR1 SGHTA, CDR2 FQGTGA. V was pared by 5 bases and J by 6 bases, with 6 bases of the junction left unmatched. CDR3 length: 14 amino acids. The CDR3 loop is CASSKDRAAGELFF. In nucleotides, the CDR3 is TGTGCCAGCAGCAAAGACAGGGCGGCCGGGGAGCTGTTTTTT.

The rearrangement links TRBV28 to TRBJ1-1; 7 positions match TRBD1. Germline CDR1 MDHEN, CDR2 SYDVKM. V dropped 1 base and J dropped 4; count of bases not matched to a gene: 9. There are 16 residues in the CDR3. The CDR3 here is CASSLLWAGGRTEAFF. CDR3 bases: TGTGCCAGCAGTTTATTATGGGCAGGGGGTCGCACTGAAGCTTTCTTT. Complete variable domain (other parts from reference TRBV28 and TRBJ1-1): DVKVTQSSRYLVKRTGEKVFLECVQDMDHENMFWYRQDPGLGLRLIYFSYDVKMKEKGDIPEGYSVSREKKERFSLILESASTNQTSMYLCASSLLWAGGRTEAFFGQGTRLTVV.

The rearrangement joins TRBV19 to TRBJ2-1; D call uncertain. The germline gives CDR1 LNHDA, CDR2 SQIVND (reference sequence). The CDR3 totals 12 residues. V was clipped by 5 bases and J by 2 bases, with 4 bases between them. This CDR3 reads CASSFTYNEQFF. In DNA, the CDR3 is TGTGCCAGTAGTTTTACCTACAATGAGCAGTTCTTC.

The rearrangement links TRBV12-5 to TRBJ2-2; no clear D. Trimming removed 6 bases at V and 5 bases at J, with 7 bases between. This CDR3 contains 12 residues. CDR1 is LGHNT and CDR2 is FRNRAP in the germline V gene. The CDR3 sequence is CASGTATGELFF. The DNA of the CDR3 is TGTGCTAGTGGGACCGCTACCGGGGAGCTGTTTTTT.

V is TRBV30 and J is TRBJ1-5, with a tentative D call TRBD1 (5 bases). Trimming shortened V by 2 bases and J by 7 bases, and 12 bases separated the two germline ends. CDR3 length: 13 residues. Per germline, CDR1 GTSNPN and CDR2 SVGIG (reference sequence). The CDR3 nucleotides are TGTGCCTGGAGTTTGGGGCAGAACCAGCCCCAGCATTTT. Protein sequence: CAWSLGQNQPQHF.

This clone was seen a single time. V and J are TRBV7-2 and TRBJ2-1; D is ambiguous. The CDR3 is 16 residues long. V gave up 5 bases and J gave up 1 base, with 15 bases separating them. CDR1 and CDR2 (germline): SGHTA, FQGNSA. This CDR3 is CASSPQGMLSYNEQFF. The CDR3 bases are TGTGCCAGCAGCCCCCAAGGAATGCTGTCCTACAATGAGCAGTTCTTC.

This chain connects TRBV29-1 to TRBJ2-1; D gene uncertain. Deletions cut 7 bases from V and 2 bases from J, with 12 bases between. This CDR3 is built from 13 residues. CDR1 and CDR2 (germline): SQVTM, ANQGSEA. The DNA for the CDR3 is TGCAGCGCTGATGGGGTCGCCTACAATGAGCAGTTCTTC. Protein: CSADGVAYNEQFF.

This sequence joins TRBV7-9 and TRBJ2-4; tentatively, D is TRBD1 (6 bases). CDR3 size: 15 residues. Germline V CDR1 and CDR2: SEHNR, FQNEAQ (reference sequence). V lost 1 base and J 1 base, leaving 8 bases between the germline ends. CDR3 amino acids: CASSLGTGAKNIQYF. The CDR3 DNA is TGTGCCAGCAGCTTAGGTACAGGGGCCAAAAACATTCAGTACTTC.

CDR3 sequence: CSSQGGGYTF. CDR3 in DNA: TGCAGCTCGCAGGGTGGTGGCTACACCTTC. The genes are TRBV29-1 and TRBJ1-2; D might be TRBD1 (5 bases). The CDR3 is 10 amino acids. CDR1 and CDR2 from the germline V gene are SQVTM and ANQGSEA. V was cut by 8 bases and J by 7 bases, with 11 bases left in between.

This clone has just one count. V and J are TRBV5-4 and TRBJ1-1; TRBD1 is a possible D gene (5 bases). Trimming took 0 bases from V and 4 from J, leaving 13 bases between them. Germline V CDR1 and CDR2: SGHNT, YYREEE (reference sequence). The CDR3 sequence is 15 residues long. CDR3 loop: CASSLGQLSSTEAFF. CDR3 nucleotides: TGTGCCAGCAGCTTGGGACAGCTTTCATCCACTGAAGCTTTCTTT.

This clone was counted a few times. The V gene is TRBV29-1, the J gene TRBJ1-3; no clear D. Germline V lookup: CDR1 SQVTM, CDR2 ANQGSEA. The CDR3 is 13 residues long. Trimming shortened V by 7 bases and J by 0 bases, and 10 bases separated the two germline ends. The chain's CDR3 is CSAGKSSGNTIYF. The CDR3 DNA reads TGCAGCGCCGGCAAGAGCTCTGGAAACACCATATATTTT.

The chain recombines TRBV12-5 with TRBJ1-2, with TRBD1 identical over 8 bases. This CDR3 spans 14 amino acids. CDR1 and CDR2 (germline): LGHNT, FRNRAP. The V and J ends lost 4 bases and 7 bases, in that order; junction bases with no gene match: 8. The DNA of the CDR3 is TGTGCTAGTGGTTGGCCTGACAGGGGTACTGGCTACACCTTC. It encodes CASGWPDRGTGYTF. Together with reference TRBV12-5 and TRBJ1-2, the CDR3 gives the full variable domain: DARVTQTPRHKVTEMGQEVTMRCQPILGHNTVFWYRQTMMQGLELLAYFRNRAPLDDSGMPKDRFSAEMPDATLATLKIQPSEPRDSAVYFCASGWPDRGTGYTFGSGTRLTVV.

This rearrangement joins TRBV6-5 to TRBJ2-7; 7 positions match TRBD1. CDR3 size: 13 residues. With 7 bases clipped from V and 6 bases from J, the junction kept 9 bases outside the gene matches. CDR1 is MNHEY and CDR2 is SVGAGI in the germline V gene. The CDR3 here is CASTPRDSREQYF. For the CDR3, the DNA is TGTGCCAGCACCCCAAGGGACAGCCGCGAGCAGTACTTC.

The chain carries TRBV19 and TRBJ1-2; maybe TRBD1 (6 bases). The CDR3 runs 13 residues. Trimming pared 8 bases from V and 4 bases from J, leaving 14 bases between. CDR1 and CDR2 (germline): LNHDA, SQIVND (reference sequence). CDR3 coding DNA: TGTGCCAGTGGACAAGGGGGATTCTATGGCTACACCTTC. Translating it yields CASGQGGFYGYTF.

This clone has only a few counts. The chain couples TRBV7-3 to TRBJ2-7, with D perhaps matching TRBD2 (6 bases). CDR3 length equals 15 residues. V lost 1 base and J 2 bases, leaving 12 bases between the germline ends. Germline CDR1 reads SGHTA; CDR2 reads FQGTGA. The DNA of the CDR3 is TGTGCCAGCAGCTTAATCGGGAGTGGTACCTACGAGCAGTACTTC. Encoded protein: CASSLIGSGTYEQYF. Drawing the rest from reference TRBV7-3 and TRBJ2-7, the complete variable domain is GAGVSQTPSNKVTEKGKYVELRCDPISGHTALYWYRQSLGQGPEFLIYFQGTGAADDSGLPNDRFFAVRPEGSVSTLKIQRTERGDSAVYLCASSLIGSGTYEQYFGPGTRLTVT.

The rearrangement links TRBV5-4 to TRBJ2-1, with 7 bases that match TRBD1. Losses at the gene ends were 4 bases for V and 2 bases for J; bases not matched to a gene: 6. The CDR3 runs to 15 residues. The germline V gene has CDR1 SGHNT and CDR2 YYREEE (reference sequence). The CDR3 here is CASSTRTGPYNEQFF. CDR3 in DNA: TGTGCCAGCAGCACCCGGACAGGACCCTACAATGAGCAGTTCTTC.

The chain recombines TRBV9 with TRBJ1-2; 9 bases are shared with TRBD1. This CDR3 has 14 residues. The germline V gene encodes CDR1 SGDLS and CDR2 YYNGEE. V trimming: 5 bases; J trimming: 6 bases; junction bases outside the gene matches: 8. Here the CDR3 reads CASRSGQGTDGYTF. CDR3 DNA: TGTGCCAGCAGGAGCGGACAGGGGACGGATGGCTACACCTTC.